This TCR beta chain was profiled in a study of T cells after yellow fever vaccination. Study-wide results and limits: Reappearance after the booster was observed for most primary-vaccination clones (around 95% CD4, about 91% CD8). Any FACS-sorted repertoire could hold abundant clonotypes that contaminate it from the bulk population.

TCRdb fed the 5' RACE reads into MiXCR, producing one record per CDR3 protein. In the table there are 100,000 to 150,000 distinct CDR3 sequences, about 15% of which are singletons. Germline-derived CDR1 and CDR2 are GTSNPN and SVGIG (reference sequence). Deletions cut 4 bases from V and 7 bases from J, with 11 bases between. This CDR3 contains 13 residues. This clonotype occurred a few times. The antigen remains undetermined. Sequenced material: CD8+ T cells sorted from PBMCs, taken 5 days after the yellow fever booster vaccination. The chain joins TRBV30 to TRBJ1-6; D not resolved. The sequence derives from a man in his late teens or twenties who received the YFV17D yellow fever vaccine. In DNA form, the CDR3 reads TGTGCCTGGAATCCCGGCGGGAATTCACCCCTCCACTTT. Protein sequence: CAWNPGGNSPLHF. Full variable domain (outside the CDR3, taken from reference TRBV30 and TRBJ1-6): SQTIHQWPATLVQPVGSPLSLECTVEGTSNPNLYWYRQAAGRGLQLLFYSVGIGQISSEVPQNLSASRPQDRQFILSSKKLLLSDSGFYLCAWNPGGNSPLHFGNGTRLTVT.